Each of the 24 T cell receptor beta chains below was sequenced from the same sample in a study of cytomegalovirus exposure and HLA in healthy donors. PCR primers comprised 60 Vbeta and 13 Jbeta primers. Here immunoSEQ multiplex PCR was the method, and the copy in TCRdb shows in-frame clones only, minus some. The sample's table shows fewer than 100,000 clones. Sequencing input: PBMCs. The receptors originated from a man aged 50-59 years in good health and CMV-seronegative.

The genes are TRBV9 and TRBJ1-2; D is ambiguous. Trimming took 3 bases from V and 1 from J, leaving 16 bases between them. Germline loops: CDR1 SGDLS, CDR2 YYNGEE. The CDR3 length is 16 residues. CDR3 protein: CASSGPQAVVNYGYTF. The CDR3 DNA follows: TGTGCCAGCAGCGGACCCCAGGCAGTCGTTAACTATGGCTACACCTTC.

The chain couples TRBV11-2 to TRBJ1-1; 10 positions agree with TRBD1. In germline, CDR1 is SGHAT, CDR2 FQNNGV. J lost 5 bases, V lost 1 base, and 1 base had no gene match. The CDR3 has 14 residues. CDR3 DNA sequence: TGTGCCAGCAGCTTAGTGGGACAGGGGACTGAAGCTTTCTTT. This gives the protein CASSLVGQGTEAFF.

The V and J genes are TRBV7-2 and TRBJ2-3; D is perhaps TRBD2 (6 bases). Looked up from germline, CDR1 is SGHTA and CDR2 is FQGNSA. This CDR3 comprises 16 residues. Trimming removed 3 bases from V and 0 bases from J, with 13 bases in between. The DNA for the CDR3 is TGTGCCAGCAGCTTTAGGGCGGGGTCTAGCACAGATACGCAGTATTTT. Its protein is CASSFRAGSSTDTQYF. The whole variable domain, filled in from reference TRBV7-2 and TRBJ2-3, reads GAGVSQSPSNKVTEKGKDVELRCDPISGHTALYWYRQSLGQGLEFLIYFQGNSAPDKSGLPSDRFSAERTGGSVSTLTIQRTQQEDSAVYLCASSFRAGSSTDTQYFGPGTRLTVL.

This rearrangement joins TRBV6-5 to TRBJ1-5, with 7 bases aligning to TRBD1. V lost 5 bases, J lost 7 bases, and 8 bases stayed unmatched. This CDR3 has 14 residues. Germline CDR1 and CDR2: MNHEY and SVGAGI. The CDR3 region is CASSPDREGQPQHF. The CDR3 DNA reads TGTGCCAGCAGTCCTGACAGGGAAGGACAGCCCCAGCATTTT.

The gene calls are TRBV10-1 and TRBJ1-2; 11 bases are a match to TRBD1. This CDR3 contains 12 residues. J gave up 2 bases and V 11 bases, and 1 base lay outside the gene matches. Germline CDR1 WNHNN, CDR2 SYGVQD (reference sequence). Here the CDR3 DNA reads TGCGCCGGGACAGGGGGAAACTATGGCTACACCTTC. Protein product: CAGTGGNYGYTF.

V gene TRBV7-8 combines with J gene TRBJ2-1; D is unresolved. The CDR3 has 11 residues. Germline V gives CDR1 SGHVS, CDR2 FQNEAQ. V lost 5 bases to trimming and J lost 9 bases, with 8 bases between them. DNA for the CDR3: TGTGCCAGCAGCCCGGGTGGTGAGCAGTTCTTC. It yields the protein CASSPGGEQFF.

The rearrangement links TRBV5-4 to TRBJ1-1; weak D call: TRBD1 (5 bases). The germline V gene has CDR1 SGHNT and CDR2 YYREEE (reference sequence). There are 14 residues in the CDR3. The V end lost 0 bases, the J end lost 4 bases, and 10 bases lay between the germline ends. CDR3 in amino acids: CASSLGRASTEAFF. The DNA of the CDR3 is TGTGCCAGCAGCTTGGGCAGGGCTAGCACTGAAGCTTTCTTT.

The chain has TRBV21-1 and TRBJ1-1. TRBV21-1 has pseudogene status. The CDR3 is 15 residues long. In DNA form, the CDR3 reads TGTGCCAGCAGCAAAGCTCGCGGGTCGGGCACTGAAGCTTTCTTT. This sequence encodes CASSKARGSGTEAFF.

The V gene is TRBV6-6, the J gene TRBJ2-7; D is unclear. V was cut by 6 bases and J by 5 bases, with 8 bases left in between. The CDR3 consists of 11 residues. CDR1 MNHNY and CDR2 SVGAGI come from the germline V gene (reference sequence). In nucleotides, the CDR3 is TGTGCCAGCAGCCCCCGCGACGAGCAGTACTTC. Translating gives CASSPRDEQYF.

The rearrangement links TRBV18 to TRBJ1-2, with a possible D match to TRBD1 (5 bases). Deletions cut 6 bases from V and 6 bases from J, with 23 bases between. This CDR3 is 16 amino acids long. Germline CDR1 is KGHSH and CDR2 is LQKENI. CDR3 sequence (DNA): TGTGCCAGCTCCGCTCTTGATCTTAGGGGTTTCCATGGCTACACCTTC. Its protein product is CASSALDLRGFHGYTF.

This rearrangement joins TRBV4-3 to TRBJ1-3; possibly TRBD1 for D (5 bases). Germline V gene data show CDR1 as LGHNA and CDR2 as YSLEER. The CDR3 extends over 16 amino acids. The ends were cut back, 0 bases at V and 4 bases at J, with 13 bases in the middle. The CDR3 loop reads CASSQDFPGLGNTIYF. CDR3 in DNA: TGCGCCAGCAGCCAAGATTTCCCAGGGCTCGGAAACACCATATATTTT.

The chain recombines TRBV19 with TRBJ2-3; D is possibly TRBD1 (6 bases). This CDR3 has 15 amino acids. CDR1 and CDR2 (germline): LNHDA, SQIVND (reference sequence). Between the trimmed V and J ends, which lost 3 bases and 4 bases, there was a span of 14 bases. The CDR3 DNA sequence: TGTGCCAGTAGTATTTTCGGGACACCTCCAGATACGCAGTATTTT. Translating it yields CASSIFGTPPDTQYF. The full variable domain, rest sourced from reference TRBV19 and TRBJ2-3, is DGGITQSPKYLFRKEGQNVTLSCEQNLNHDAMYWYRQDPGQGLRLIYYSQIVNDFQKGDIAEGYSVSREKKESFPLTVTSAQKNPTAFYLCASSIFGTPPDTQYFGPGTRLTVL.

This sequence joins TRBV28 and TRBJ1-4; TRBD1 matches 7 bases. Germline CDR1 and CDR2: MDHEN and SYDVKM. The CDR3 is 14 residues long. V dropped 5 bases and J dropped 2; count of bases not matched to a gene: 2. The CDR3 sequence is CASSEQGTNEKLFF. Here the CDR3 DNA reads TGTGCCAGCAGTGAACAGGGGACTAATGAAAAACTGTTTTTT.

The chain combines TRBV11-3 with TRBJ2-3; D gene ambiguous. CDR1 is SGHNT and CDR2 is YENEEA in the germline V gene. The CDR3 consists of 14 residues. Deletions cut 1 base from V and 6 bases from J, with 11 bases between. CDR3 in DNA: TGTGCCAGCAGCTTAGGTTCCCCACTGGATACGCAGTATTTT. It specifies CASSLGSPLDTQYF.

V gene TRBV4-3 combines with J gene TRBJ2-1, with a weak D call TRBD2 (5 bases). CDR3 length: 16 residues. Germline V gene data show CDR1 as LGHNA and CDR2 as YSLEER. With 0 bases removed from V and 4 bases from J, the gap between germline ends came to 13 bases. DNA of the CDR3: TGCGCCAGCAGCCAAGAACCCGGGGTCTTTTACAATGAGCAGTTCTTC. Protein sequence: CASSQEPGVFYNEQFF.

This chain connects TRBV5-4 to TRBJ1-1; 7 bases map to TRBD1. There are 16 residues in the CDR3. CDR1 SGHNT and CDR2 YYREEE come from the germline V gene (reference sequence). After removal of 4 bases from V and 6 bases from J, the junction contained 15 bases not matched to a gene. The CDR3 is CASSPGQRVHGPEAFF. Here the CDR3 DNA reads TGTGCCAGCAGCCCGGGACAGAGGGTCCACGGGCCTGAAGCTTTCTTT.

The chain has TRBV5-1 and TRBJ2-7; 7 nucleotides agree with TRBD1. V was clipped by 3 bases and J by 2 bases; unmatched bases: 8. Germline CDR1 SGHRS, CDR2 YFSETQ. The CDR3 totals 15 residues. CDR3 sequence: CASSWNQGDPYEQYF. The CDR3 DNA reads TGCGCCAGCAGCTGGAACCAGGGGGACCCCTACGAGCAGTACTTC.

The genes are TRBV5-1 and TRBJ2-7; the match to TRBD1 covers 8 bases. CDR3 length: 16 amino acids. CDR1 is SGHRS, CDR2 YFSETQ, per germline. J gave up 3 bases and V 1 base, and 9 bases lay outside the gene matches. CDR3 nucleotides: TGCGCCAGCAGCTTGACGGCGACAGGGGTCGACTACGAGCAGTACTTC. Its protein is CASSLTATGVDYEQYF.

V is TRBV5-4 and J is TRBJ2-7, with D possibly matching TRBD2 (5 bases). V lost 4 bases and J 1 base, leaving 15 bases between the germline ends. The CDR3 has 15 amino acids. CDR1 SGHNT and CDR2 YYREEE come from the germline V gene (reference sequence). The CDR3 DNA follows: TGTGCCAGCAGCCCTGAGATGGGAGTATCCTACGAGCAGTACTTC. This gives the protein CASSPEMGVSYEQYF.

V usage is TRBV4-2 and J usage is TRBJ2-7; tentatively, D is TRBD1 (6 bases). The CDR3 runs to 19 residues. Trimming left V 1 base short and J 2 bases short, with 24 bases between. Germline CDR1 reads LGHNA; CDR2 reads YNFKEQ. The CDR3, as DNA: TGTGCCAGCAGCCAAGTCGGCAGGGGCCCCGAGAATTTAGCCTACGAGCAGTACTTC. The encoded protein is CASSQVGRGPENLAYEQYF.

The chain couples TRBV5-1 to TRBJ2-7; possible D gene TRBD1, 6 bases. The V gene's germline CDR1 is SGHRS and CDR2 YFSETQ. This CDR3 is 15 amino acids long. With 1 base removed from V and 0 bases from J, the gap between germline ends came to 11 bases. CDR3 residues: CASSLRTDPSYEQYF. The CDR3 coding sequence is TGCGCCAGCAGCTTGAGGACAGACCCCTCCTACGAGCAGTACTTC.

The J gene is TRBJ2-5, the V gene TRBV7-2; tentatively, D is TRBD1 (6 bases). The J call may be faulty, since TRBJ2-7 better matches the DNA end. This CDR3 comprises 14 residues. The germline gives CDR1 SGHTA, CDR2 FQGNSA. The CDR3 region is CASSLNRESVEQYF. In DNA, the CDR3 is TGTGCCAGCAGCTTAAACAGGGAATCCGTCGAGCAGTACTTC.

The rearrangement uses TRBV5-1 and TRBJ2-3, with D possibly matching TRBD1 (6 bases). V lost 3 bases, J lost 1 base, and 15 bases lay in between. CDR3 length: 16 residues. Per germline, CDR1 SGHRS and CDR2 YFSETQ. The CDR3 DNA follows: TGCGCCAGCAGCTCCCGGCAGGGGCTTGGCACAGATACGCAGTATTTT. Its translation: CASSSRQGLGTDTQYF.

The V gene is TRBV29-1, the J gene TRBJ2-7, with 10 bases lining up with TRBD1. The CDR3 spans 13 residues. In germline, CDR1 is SQVTM, CDR2 ANQGSEA. Trimming removed 3 bases from V and 2 bases from J; junction bases left unmatched: 1. CDR3 amino acids: CSVEGTGAYEQYF. The CDR3 region has the DNA TGCAGCGTTGAGGGGACAGGGGCCTACGAGCAGTACTTC.